The entry below describes one TCR beta chain. Its target antigen remains unknown. One base away there is no much larger clone; base qualities are not given. This entry is derived from a study of blood T cell repertoires in COVID-19 (TCRdb year 2020). Looking at the study overall: The collaborator samples originated in the United States, Italy and Spain and spanned the acute and convalescent phases of COVID-19. The prospective study material was composed of cDNA or gDNA derived from T cells, B-cell-depleted T cells, or PBMCs. The dataset comprised deeply sampled blood TCRbeta repertoires from subjects exposed to, actively infected with, or recovered from COVID-19. The repertoires were made available in a free public database intended to serve as a resource for research on the immune response to SARS-CoV-2. Samples came from the ongoing ImmuneRACE study (first 160 participants) plus 1,254 subjects from 6 global collaborators. The sample metadata nearly always contained a de-identified subject ID, COVID-19 status, age in years and sex. Where available, HLA class I and class II types were obtained from metadata supplied by the sample provider rather than from assay-based typing. What the research found in general, with its limitations: How much clinical and demographic metadata was included differed by source and by participant, and the metadata was provided uncurated.

Clipping removes 4 bases from V and 6 bases from J, with 2 as the unmatched junction base count. The CDR3, from cysteine to phenylalanine, totals 15 residues. Only the CDR3 region is kept as DNA, spanning 45 bases read in frame from base 1. CDR1 and CDR2 were assigned from the germline V gene as MNHEY and SVGEGT. The immunoSEQ Assay, a bias-controlled multiplex PCR, was used to amplify TCRbeta CDR3 regions from genomic DNA. Concerning the study's data processing: The number of nucleated cells in each sample was estimated by amplification of reference gene primers within the assay. Sequence reads were collapsed and filtered to measure the absolute abundance of every unique TCRbeta CDR3 rearrangement. For each sample, productive Simpson clonality was calculated by taking the square root of Simpson's diversity index across productive rearrangements. The clones in this table, taken by TCRdb from immuneACCESS, are in-frame only. Not every clone is retained; where verified, under half of the shortfall comes from an unresolved V gene, and the cause of the rest is unknown. The V and J calls and clone size were taken over from that table, and D and trimming were inferred from the DNA. Within this sample are 650,000 to 800,000 clones, with approximately 90% of them counted one time only. The ten largest account for approximately 0.25% of the sample.

Collaborating institutions collected whole blood in K2EDTA tubes following their own protocols. Collaborator samples were shipped for TCRbeta analysis as frozen whole blood, isolated PBMCs, or DNA extracted from either sample type. The sequenced sample consisted of peripheral blood. Here the chain combines TRBV6-2 or TRBV6-3 and TRBJ2-3, and 15 bases in between align with TRBD2. The clonotype comes from a woman younger than 35 with acute or convalescent COVID-19. The encoded CDR3 is CASSSGLAGGDTQYF. In nucleotide form, the sequence is TGTGCCAGCAGTTCCGGACTAGCGGGGGGGGATACGCAGTATTTT.